This T cell receptor (beta chain) was sequenced for a study of blood T cells in healthy people across ages. Study-wide results and limits: A conclusive naive versus antigen-experienced comparison was prevented by the unsorted PBMCs. TCR beta diversity correlated strongly with naive T cell percentage.

Germline loops: CDR1 DFQATT, CDR2 SNEGSKA (reference sequence). The V and J ends lost 6 bases and 0 bases respectively, with 12 bases between them. The CDR3 length is 14 residues. This clonotype was observed a few times. The antigen remains unidentified. With each sample, at least 5 micrograms of total RNA were extracted. A sample-barcoded 5' primer and a J-beta primer mix were used in a second PCR of roughly 7 to 12 cycles. Researchers report that each sample yielded at least 3 million CDR3-containing paired-end reads. Via MiXCR, TCRdb re-called the 5' RACE reads, giving one row per CDR3 protein. The sample records hundreds of thousands of distinct CDR3 sequences, around 48% being singletons.

The sample consisted of blood. This sequence originates from a man in his thirties or forties in good health. V usage is TRBV20-1 and J usage is TRBJ2-1, with D possibly TRBD2 on 6 matching bases. The CDR3 region is CSAGTGYSYNEQFF. DNA of the CDR3: TGCAGTGCGGGGACTGGGTACTCCTACAATGAGCAGTTCTTC.